This TCR beta chain was obtained from a study of neurological immune-mediated disorders. Study results and caveats: TCR-beta repertoires seemed private in all groups, with no expanded CDR3 amino acid sequences shared.

The V gene's germline CDR1 is SQVTM and CDR2 ANQGSEA. Trimming removed 2 bases at V and 4 bases at J, with 11 bases between. CDR3 length: 14 amino acids. The time point was: longitudinal time-point 3. Unsorted libraries were derived from 2 million PBMCs stored at -80 C. This clonotype occurred many times. Antigen: not known. The cDNA came from 5'RACE, which used 10-nucleotide random UMIs. Each CDR3 protein gets one entry after TCRdb re-called the 5' RACE reads with MiXCR. This table has about 99,000 distinct CDR3 sequences, approximately 10% appearing once. The source of this sequence is a female donor with HTLV-1-associated myelopathy (HAM/TSP). The sequencing input was PBMCs. This chain joins TRBV29-1 and TRBJ1-4; possible D gene TRBD1, 5 bases. CDR3 amino acids: CSVELGGYNEKLFF. The CDR3 DNA reads as TGCAGCGTTGAACTCGGGGGGTATAATGAAAAACTGTTTTTT.